The 31 T cell receptor beta chains listed next were all sequenced from one sample in a study of blood T cell repertoires in COVID-19. Profiled with immunoSEQ multiplex PCR; TCRdb holds only in-frame clones, not every one. The sample includes about 74,000 clones, approximately 90% of them seen just once. The sample was peripheral blood. All receptors derive from an older man with active or convalescent COVID-19.

This clone came up once. V gene TRBV5-1 combines with J gene TRBJ2-2, with 11 bases identical to TRBD1. This CDR3 region has 15 residues. Germline CDR1 SGHRS, CDR2 YFSETQ. V dropped 5 bases and J dropped 4; count of bases not matched to a gene: 4. The CDR3 DNA sequence: TGCGCCAGCAGACCCGGGACAGGGGGCACCGGGGAGCTGTTTTTT. The encoded protein is CASRPGTGGTGELFF.

The CDR3 sequence is CASSVSGGYNSPLHF. DNA of the CDR3: TGTGCCAGCAGCGTTTCCGGCGGCTATAATTCACCCCTCCACTTT. The J gene is TRBJ1-6, the V gene TRBV9; D not certain. Germline V gives CDR1 SGDLS, CDR2 YYNGEE. There are 15 residues in the CDR3. Trimming cost V 2 bases and J 3 bases, with 9 bases left between them.

The chain links TRBV5-6 to TRBJ1-2; TRBD1 aligns across 8 bases. Germline values: CDR1 SGHDT, CDR2 YYEEEE. This CDR3 has 15 residues. Trimming took 3 bases from V and 2 from J; bases not matched to a gene: 6. The CDR3 DNA is TGTGCCAGCAGCTCCTACAGGGGGACCAACTATGGCTACACCTTC. Residues: CASSSYRGTNYGYTF. Complete variable domain (other parts from reference TRBV5-6 and TRBJ1-2): DAGVTQSPTHLIKTRGQQVTLRCSPKSGHDTVSWYQQALGQGPQFIFQYYEEEERQRGNFPDRFSGHQFPNYSSELNVNALLLGDSALYLCASSSYRGTNYGYTFGSGTRLTVV.

The V gene is TRBV2, the J gene TRBJ2-3; 12 nucleotides agree with TRBD2. The germline V gene encodes CDR1 SNHLY and CDR2 FYNNEI. Trimming took 6 bases from V and 8 from J; bases not matched to a gene: 6. CDR3 size: 14 residues. Here the CDR3 DNA reads TGTGCCAGCAGGTCTAGCGGGGGGGCAGGTACGCAGTATTTT. It translates to CASRSSGGAGTQYF. Complete variable domain (other parts from reference TRBV2 and TRBJ2-3): EPEVTQTPSHQVTQMGQEVILRCVPISNHLYFYWYRQILGQKVEFLVSFYNNEISEKSEIFDDQFSVERPDGSNFTLKIRSTKLEDSAMYFCASRSSGGAGTQYFGPGTRLTVL.

This clone was observed a handful of times. This chain links TRBV5-1 with TRBJ2-7, with D perhaps TRBD1 (5 bases). V lost 3 bases and J 7 bases, leaving 11 bases between the germline ends. CDR3 length equals 12 residues. Germline V lookup: CDR1 SGHRS, CDR2 YFSETQ. The CDR3 DNA sequence: TGCGCCAGCAGCTATGGGGCCGGGGAGCAGTACTTC. Its translation: CASSYGAGEQYF.

The chain has TRBV2 and TRBJ2-7, with 7 bases lining up with TRBD2. Germline lookup yields CDR1 SNHLY and CDR2 FYNNEI. This CDR3 has 12 residues. Trimming removed 11 bases from V and 4 bases from J; junction bases left unmatched: 8. The CDR3 sequence: CASTRSGYEQYF. The CDR3 DNA sequence: TGTGCCTCGACCCGTAGCGGGTACGAGCAGTACTTC. The whole variable domain, filled in from reference TRBV2 and TRBJ2-7, reads EPEVTQTPSHQVTQMGQEVILRCVPISNHLYFYWYRQILGQKVEFLVSFYNNEISEKSEIFDDQFSVERPDGSNFTLKIRSTKLEDSAMYFCASTRSGYEQYFGPGTRLTVT.

The chain recombines TRBV19 with TRBJ2-7; TRBD1 matches at 8 bases. The CDR3 is made up of 16 amino acids. In germline, CDR1 is LNHDA, CDR2 SQIVND (reference sequence). After removal of 5 bases from V and 0 bases from J, the junction contained 9 bases not matched to a gene. The CDR3, as DNA: TGTGCCAGTAGTCCCACTCGACAGGGGTCCTCCTACGAGCAGTACTTC. Its protein is CASSPTRQGSSYEQYF.

This rearrangement joins TRBV5-6 to TRBJ2-3, with 12 bases aligning to TRBD2. V gave up 1 base and J gave up 3 bases; unmatched junction bases: 3. Germline CDR1 reads SGHDT; CDR2 reads YYEEEE. The CDR3 has 16 amino acids. The DNA for the CDR3 is TGTGCCAGCAGCTTGACTAGCGGGGGGACGACAGATACGCAGTATTTT. Its translation: CASSLTSGGTTDTQYF.

V usage is TRBV5-6 and J usage is TRBJ1-4; 10 bases are a match to TRBD1. V lost 0 bases to trimming and J lost 8 bases; unmatched junction nucleotides: 7. The germline CDR1 and CDR2 sequences are SGHDT and YYEEEE. The CDR3 is made up of 16 amino acids. This CDR3 reads CASSLAPTGGGEKLFF. CDR3 nucleotides: TGTGCCAGCAGCTTGGCCCCGACAGGGGGCGGCGAAAAACTGTTTTTT.

The rearrangement uses TRBV3-1 (or the pseudogene TRBV3-2) and TRBJ2-5; D is perhaps TRBD1 (6 bases). The CDR3 contains 16 residues. Trimming cost V 2 bases and J 5 bases, with 18 bases left between them. Germline values: CDR1 LGHDT, CDR2 YNNKEL (reference sequence). DNA of the CDR3: TGTGCCAGCAGCCAACCAAATACAGGGATAGCGGAGACCCAGTACTTC. This gives the protein CASSQPNTGIAETQYF.

The V and J genes are TRBV3-1 (or the pseudogene TRBV3-2) and TRBJ2-7; 7 bases fit TRBD1. J gave up 5 bases and V 0 bases, and 10 bases lay outside the gene matches. Per germline, CDR1 LGHDT and CDR2 YNNKEL (reference sequence). This CDR3 spans 16 amino acids. The CDR3 protein is CASSQDHEDRLDEQYF. The CDR3 DNA is TGTGCCAGCAGCCAAGATCACGAGGACAGGTTGGACGAGCAGTACTTC.

The gene calls are TRBV6-1 and TRBJ2-7; 9 bases fit TRBD1. Germline trimming cut 3 bases from V and 5 bases from J; bases unmatched to any gene: 8. Germline V gives CDR1 MNHNS, CDR2 SASEGT. CDR3 size: 15 residues. The CDR3 DNA reads as TGTGCCAGCAGTGACCCCGGGACAGGGCTCGACGAGCAGTACTTC. Residues: CASSDPGTGLDEQYF.

This clone has just one count. This chain connects TRBV2 to TRBJ2-3; 7 bases line up with TRBD2. This CDR3 has 16 residues. Germline V gene sequence: CDR1 SNHLY, CDR2 FYNNEI. V lost 5 bases and J lost 1; bases outside the gene matches: 9. The CDR3 reads CASSRDYLQGTDTQYF. CDR3 coding DNA: TGTGCCAGCAGTAGGGACTACCTCCAGGGCACAGATACGCAGTATTTT.

The rearrangement uses TRBV5-1 and TRBJ2-7; 10 nucleotides match TRBD2. The CDR3 is made up of 13 amino acids. CDR1 SGHRS and CDR2 YFSETQ come from the germline V gene. The V and J ends lost 6 bases and 3 bases, in that order; junction bases with no gene match: 3. In DNA, the CDR3 is TGCGCCAGCAAGGCTAGCGGGAGCTACGAGCAGTACTTC. Amino acids: CASKASGSYEQYF.

The V call is TRBV24-1, the J call TRBJ2-1; D uncertain. The CDR3 is 12 residues long. V was shortened by 5 bases and J by 8 bases, with 9 bases between the two germline ends. Germline-derived CDR1 and CDR2 are KGHDR and SFDVKD. The CDR3 DNA follows: TGTGCCACCAGTGGCCCGGCGGATGAGCAGTTCTTC. Protein sequence: CATSGPADEQFF.

The chain uses TRBV19 and TRBJ1-5; a weak D match, TRBD1 (5 bases). This CDR3 has 14 amino acids. Trimming pared 7 bases from V and 2 bases from J, leaving 12 bases between. Germline CDR1 and CDR2: LNHDA and SQIVND (reference sequence). The chain's CDR3 is CASKRQSGNQPQHF. The CDR3 region has the DNA TGTGCCAGTAAAAGACAGAGTGGCAATCAGCCCCAGCATTTT.

The CDR3 DNA follows: TGTGCCAGCAGGGAGTCTAACACCGGGGAGCTGTTTTTT. Translating it yields CASRESNTGELFF. The chain links TRBV28 to TRBJ2-2; D call uncertain. CDR3 length: 13 amino acids. Trimming stripped 6 bases from V and 2 bases from J, with 7 bases between. Germline CDR1 reads MDHEN; CDR2 reads SYDVKM.

This sequence joins TRBV21-1 and TRBJ2-3; the D call in the table, TRBD1, was not verified against the DNA. TRBV21-1 is a known pseudogene. The CDR3 runs to 12 residues. The CDR3 DNA sequence: TGTGCCAGCAGCATAGGGGGAGATACGCAGTATTTT. Encoded protein: CASSIGGDTQYF.

The V gene is TRBV19, the J gene TRBJ1-5; TRBD1 agrees at 7 bases. J lost 2 bases, V lost 4 bases, and 8 bases had no gene match. The CDR3 is made up of 16 amino acids. Germline CDR1 reads LNHDA; CDR2 reads SQIVND (reference sequence). The CDR3 here is CASSKARQGGNQPQHF. The CDR3 DNA follows: TGTGCCAGTAGTAAAGCTAGACAGGGAGGCAATCAGCCCCAGCATTTT.

The CDR3 region is CASSASGGSYNEQFF. Here the CDR3 DNA reads TGTGCCAGTAGTGCCTCAGGGGGTAGCTACAATGAGCAGTTCTTC. The chain recombines TRBV19 with TRBJ2-1, with 7 bases fitting TRBD1. Per the germline V gene, CDR1 is LNHDA and CDR2 is SQIVND (reference sequence). V lost 5 bases, J lost 3 bases, and 7 bases stayed unmatched. This CDR3 region has 15 residues.

This chain uses TRBV5-1 with TRBJ1-4, with a tentative D call TRBD1 (5 bases). This CDR3 spans 13 amino acids. Germline-derived CDR1 and CDR2 are SGHRS and YFSETQ. V lost 4 bases and J lost 5, with 9 bases in between. The CDR3 loop is CASSRGGNEKLFF. The CDR3, as DNA: TGCGCCAGCAGCAGGGGTGGCAATGAAAAACTGTTTTTT.

This clone showed up just once. J is TRBJ2-2 and V is TRBV13, with TRBD2 as a possible D gene (6 bases). Trimming shortened V by 4 bases and J by 2 bases, and 11 bases separated the two germline ends. The CDR3 is 15 residues long. Germline V gene lookup returns CDR1 PRHDT and CDR2 FYEKMQ (reference sequence). The CDR3 nucleotides read TGTGCCAGCAGCTCGTTAGCGGCCAACACCGGGGAGCTGTTTTTT. Amino acid sequence: CASSSLAANTGELFF.

Details on this clone: A junction end diverges from the germline sequence, so it may reflect a read error. This rearrangement joins TRBV6-1 to TRBJ2-5; 9 bases agree with TRBD1. Germline CDR1 and CDR2: MNHNS and SASEGT. CDR3 size: 13 residues. CDR3 DNA: TGTGCCAGCAGTGAATCGGGGAGACGGGACAGGGACTTC. Translating it yields CASSESGRRDRDF.

This chain joins TRBV14 and TRBJ2-2; D gene ambiguous. V was clipped by 1 base and J by 3 bases, with 9 bases between them. Germline lookup yields CDR1 SGHDN and CDR2 FVKESK. The CDR3 is 15 residues long. CDR3 coding DNA: TGTGCCAGCAGCCAAGGAGGTCCGGACACCGGGGAGCTGTTTTTT. Residues: CASSQGGPDTGELFF.

V and J are TRBV6-5 and TRBJ2-3, with D unresolved. CDR3 length: 14 residues. V lost 7 bases and J 6 bases, leaving 17 bases between the germline ends. The V gene's germline CDR1 is MNHEY and CDR2 SVGAGI. The CDR3 spells CASTSDTVPDTQYF. The CDR3 region has the DNA TGTGCCAGCACCTCCGACACCGTCCCCGATACGCAGTATTTT.

This chain joins TRBV5-1 and TRBJ2-3; TRBD2 might be the D (6 bases). V was shortened by 4 bases and J by 5 bases, with 14 bases between the two germline ends. Germline CDR1 and CDR2: SGHRS and YFSETQ. The CDR3 totals 14 residues. The CDR3 bases are TGCGCCAGCAGCAGGGGACTCAAGGAAGATACGCAGTATTTT. Translation: CASSRGLKEDTQYF.

The genes are TRBV10-3 and TRBJ1-1; D might be TRBD1 (5 bases). The germline V and J ends were trimmed by 6 bases and 3 bases, with 14 bases remaining between them. Per germline, CDR1 ENHRY and CDR2 SYGVKD. The CDR3 length is 14 residues. The CDR3 DNA is TGTGCCATCAGACCTCAGGGTGGGGACACTGAAGCTTTCTTT. It translates to CAIRPQGGDTEAFF.

As DNA, the CDR3 is TGTGCCAGCTCATACGAACCTGACAGGTTCAACACTGAAGCTTTCTTT. Its protein is CASSYEPDRFNTEAFF. V gene TRBV18 combines with J gene TRBJ1-1, with D tentatively TRBD1 (6 bases). Between the trimmed V and J ends, which lost 5 bases and 2 bases, there was a span of 18 bases. This CDR3 has 16 residues. Germline-derived CDR1 and CDR2 are KGHSH and LQKENI.

V usage is TRBV4-2 and J usage is TRBJ1-4; 7 positions agree with TRBD1. V dropped 2 bases and J dropped 7; count of bases not matched to a gene: 13. This CDR3 contains 17 residues. From germline, CDR1 is LGHNA and CDR2 YNFKEQ. The CDR3 loop reads CASSQNPPAGGGEKLFF. The CDR3 nucleotides read TGTGCCAGCAGCCAAAACCCCCCCGCAGGGGGAGGTGAAAAACTGTTTTTT.

V and J are TRBV15 and TRBJ2-5; TRBD1 might be the D (6 bases). The germline CDR1 and CDR2 sequences are LNHNV and YYDKDF (reference sequence). The V and J ends lost 3 bases and 5 bases respectively, with 10 bases between them. This CDR3 is 13 amino acids long. The CDR3 region is CATSRDRAETQYF. The CDR3, as DNA: TGTGCCACCAGCAGGGACAGAGCGGAGACCCAGTACTTC.

The table lists this clone with a count of one. V usage is TRBV6-5 and J usage is TRBJ1-2; TRBD1 matches 7 bases. V gave up 6 bases and J gave up 4 bases; unmatched junction bases: 5. This CDR3 is 13 amino acids long. Looked up from germline, CDR1 is MNHEY and CDR2 is SVGAGI. The CDR3 sequence: CASSTGTAYGYTF. CDR3 in DNA: TGTGCCAGCAGCACTGGGACAGCCTATGGCTACACCTTC.